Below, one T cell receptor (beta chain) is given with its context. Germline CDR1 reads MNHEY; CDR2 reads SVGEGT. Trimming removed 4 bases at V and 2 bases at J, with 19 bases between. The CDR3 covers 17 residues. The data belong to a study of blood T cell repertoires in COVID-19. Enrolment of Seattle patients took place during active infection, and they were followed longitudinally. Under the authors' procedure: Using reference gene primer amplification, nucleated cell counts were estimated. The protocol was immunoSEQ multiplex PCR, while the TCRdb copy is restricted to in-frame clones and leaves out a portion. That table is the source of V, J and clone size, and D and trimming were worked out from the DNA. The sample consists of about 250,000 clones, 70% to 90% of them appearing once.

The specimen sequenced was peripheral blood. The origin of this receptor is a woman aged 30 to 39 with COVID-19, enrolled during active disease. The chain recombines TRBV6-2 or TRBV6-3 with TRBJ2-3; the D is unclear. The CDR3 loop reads CASSFRVPFLDTDTQYF. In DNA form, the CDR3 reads TGTGCCAGCAGTTTTCGGGTTCCATTCTTGGACACAGATACGCAGTATTTT.